This paragraph covers one TCR beta chain sequence. Its specificity is unknown. The data derive from a study of cytomegalovirus exposure and HLA in healthy donors. A multiplex PCR was run with 60 Vbeta primers and 13 Jbeta primers. Here immunoSEQ multiplex PCR was the method, and the copy in TCRdb shows in-frame clones only, minus some. The data show around 99,000 clones, about 80% seen once. Germline loops: CDR1 SNHLY, CDR2 FYNNEI. Trimming shortened V by 10 bases and J by 0 bases, and 9 bases separated the two germline ends. The CDR3 totals 13 residues. Healthy bone marrow donors formed the donor group. There were likely unrecorded immune exposures, though donors were nominally healthy when sampled. Whole-study findings and limits: In vitro experiments confirmed that three CMV-associated chains were specific for CMV antigens. HLA allele associations emerged for around 15,000 TCR beta sequences in a later analysis, at 0.05 false discovery rate.

V and J are TRBV2 and TRBJ2-2; D is possibly TRBD2 (5 bases). The clonotype originates from a man aged 35-49 years in good health and CMV-seronegative. Sequences were obtained from PBMCs. The CDR3 is CATGKSNTGELFF. The CDR3 bases are TGTGCCACCGGGAAATCGAACACCGGGGAGCTGTTTTTT.